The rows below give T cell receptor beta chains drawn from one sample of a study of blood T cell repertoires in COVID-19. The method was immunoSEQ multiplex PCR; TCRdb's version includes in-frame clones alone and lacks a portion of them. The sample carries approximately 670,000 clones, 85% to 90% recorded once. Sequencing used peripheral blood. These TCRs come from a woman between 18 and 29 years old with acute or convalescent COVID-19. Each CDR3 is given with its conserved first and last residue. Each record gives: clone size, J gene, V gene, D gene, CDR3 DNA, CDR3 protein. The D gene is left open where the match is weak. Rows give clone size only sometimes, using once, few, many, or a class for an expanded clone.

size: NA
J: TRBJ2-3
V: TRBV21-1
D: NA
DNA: TGTGCCAGTCTTAATGACAGGGGGCCGAGGGTATTCGATGGCACAGATACGCAGTATTTT
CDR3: CASLNDRGPRVFDGTDTQYF

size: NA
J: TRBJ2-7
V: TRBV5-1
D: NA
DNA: TGCGCCAGCAGCCCGTCGACTAGTCGCGAGCAGTACTTC
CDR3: CASSPSTSREQYF

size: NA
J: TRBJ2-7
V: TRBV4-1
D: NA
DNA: TGCGCCAGCAGTTCCACCGAGGACGAGCAGTACTTC
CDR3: CASSSTEDEQYF

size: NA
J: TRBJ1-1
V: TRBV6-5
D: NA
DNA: TGTGCCAGCAGTTACCAAGGATTAGCGGAAAACACTGAAGCTTTCTTT
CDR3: CASSYQGLAENTEAFF

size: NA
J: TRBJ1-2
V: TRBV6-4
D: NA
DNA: TGTGCCAGCAGGATGACTTCAATGAGCTATGGCTACACCTTC
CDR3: CASRMTSMSYGYTF

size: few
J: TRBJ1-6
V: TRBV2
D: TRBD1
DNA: TGTGCCAGCAGTGGACAGGGGGCATTGGCTTTAGATAATTCACCCCTCCACTTT
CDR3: CASSGQGALALDNSPLHF

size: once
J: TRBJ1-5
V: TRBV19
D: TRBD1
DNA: TGTGCCAGTAGTATCGGTAGGGGGCGAGTAAATCAGCCCCAGCATTTT
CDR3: CASSIGRGRVNQPQHF

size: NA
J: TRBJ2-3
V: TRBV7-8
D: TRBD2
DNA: TGTGCCAGCAAATGGGGGCTTAGCGGGGGGCTCACAGATACGCAGTATTTT
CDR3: CASKWGLSGGLTDTQYF

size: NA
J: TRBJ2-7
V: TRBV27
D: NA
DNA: TGTGCCAGCAGTTTATCGGGGCAGGGGATCTACGAGCAGTACTTC
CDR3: CASSLSGQGIYEQYF

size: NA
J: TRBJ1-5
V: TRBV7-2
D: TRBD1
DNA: TGTGCCAGCAGCCCACAGGGGAGCAATCAGCCCCAGCATTTT
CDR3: CASSPQGSNQPQHF

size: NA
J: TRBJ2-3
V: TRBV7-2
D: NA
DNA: TGTGCCAGCAGCATCGGGGTCGGAGGTAGCACAGATACGCAGTATTTT
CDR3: CASSIGVGGSTDTQYF

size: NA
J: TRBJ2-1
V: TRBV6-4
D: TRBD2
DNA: TGTGCCAGCAGTCGTCTAGCGGGGGGGGATGAGCAGTTCTTC
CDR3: CASSRLAGGDEQFF

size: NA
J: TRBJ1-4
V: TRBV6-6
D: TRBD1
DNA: TGTGCCAGCAGTTACTGGACAGGGGGTGTGCATGAAAAACTGTTTTTT
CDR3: CASSYWTGGVHEKLFF

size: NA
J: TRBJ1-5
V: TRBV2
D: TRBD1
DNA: TGTGCCAGCAGTTCCGGGACAGGGGGCTGGGGCAATCAGCCCCAGCATTTT
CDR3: CASSSGTGGWGNQPQHF

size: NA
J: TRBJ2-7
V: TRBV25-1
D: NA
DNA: TGTGCCAGCAGTGACTCAACTAGCTCCCCCTACGAGCAGTACTTC
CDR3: CASSDSTSSPYEQYF

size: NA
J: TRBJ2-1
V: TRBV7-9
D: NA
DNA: TGTGCCAGCAGCGAGGACAGACCAAGCTCCTACAATGAGCAGTTCTTC
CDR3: CASSEDRPSSYNEQFF

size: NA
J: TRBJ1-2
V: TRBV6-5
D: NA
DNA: TGTGCCAGCATCCGAAATAGGGACAACTTACCTGGCTACACCTTC
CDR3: CASIRNRDNLPGYTF

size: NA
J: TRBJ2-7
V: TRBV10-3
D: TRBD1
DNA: TGTGCCATCAGTGAGACAGGGGGCTCCGAGCAGTACTTC
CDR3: CAISETGGSEQYF

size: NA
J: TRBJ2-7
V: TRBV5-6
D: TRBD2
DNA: TGTGCCAGCAGCTTGTCCGGGGGGTCCTACGAGCAGTACTTC
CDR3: CASSLSGGSYEQYF

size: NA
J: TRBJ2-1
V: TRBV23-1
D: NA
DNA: TGCGCCAGCAGTCCCCCAATCCCACAGGGCCTAGGTGAGCAGTTCTTC
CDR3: CASSPPIPQGLGEQFF

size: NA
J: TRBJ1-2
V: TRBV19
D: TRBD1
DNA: TGTGCCAGTAGTACCACGACAGGGGCGTCCTATGGCTACACCTTC
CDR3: CASSTTTGASYGYTF

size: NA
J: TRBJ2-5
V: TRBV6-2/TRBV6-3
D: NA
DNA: TGTGCCAGCACCCCGGGAGTTTGGGAGACCCAGTACTTC
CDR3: CASTPGVWETQYF

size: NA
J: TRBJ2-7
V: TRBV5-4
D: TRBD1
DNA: TGTGCCAGCAGCCGACAGGGACCCTACGAGCAGTACTTC
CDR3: CASSRQGPYEQYF

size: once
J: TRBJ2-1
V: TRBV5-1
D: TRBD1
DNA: TGCGCCAGCAGCTTGGGGCCCGGGACAGGGGGCCGAAATGAGCAGTTCTTC
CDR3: CASSLGPGTGGRNEQFF

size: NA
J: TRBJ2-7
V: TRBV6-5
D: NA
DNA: TGTGCCAGCAGTCACGACACCACCTCCTCCTACGAGCAGTACTTC
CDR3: CASSHDTTSSYEQYF

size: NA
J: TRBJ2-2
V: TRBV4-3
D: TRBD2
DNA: TGCGCCAGCAGCCAAGGTGGACTAGCGGGGGCTACGAACACCGGGGAGCTGTTTTTT
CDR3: CASSQGGLAGATNTGELFF

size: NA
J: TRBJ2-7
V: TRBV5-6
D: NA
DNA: TGTGCCAGCAGCTTGGCAGGGGCAGGGAATAGGCAGTACTTC
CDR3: CASSLAGAGNRQYF

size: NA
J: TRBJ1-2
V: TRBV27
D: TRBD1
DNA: TGTGCCAGCAGTTCTACAGGGGGAAGGCACTATGGCTACACCTTC
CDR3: CASSSTGGRHYGYTF

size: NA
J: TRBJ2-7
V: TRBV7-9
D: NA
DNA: TGTGCCAGCAGCTTAGGAGGAACCTACGAGCAGTACTTC
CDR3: CASSLGGTYEQYF

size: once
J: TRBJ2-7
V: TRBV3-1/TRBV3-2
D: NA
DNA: TGTGCCAGCAGCCAAGCCCCACAGGTTCCTTCCTACGAGCAGTACTTC
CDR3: CASSQAPQVPSYEQYF

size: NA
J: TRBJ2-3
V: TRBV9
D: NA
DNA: TGTGCCAGCAGCGTAGACTCTAGGGGGGGTACGCAGTATTTT
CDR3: CASSVDSRGGTQYF

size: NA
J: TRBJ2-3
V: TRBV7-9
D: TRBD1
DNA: TGTGCCAGCAGCTCCCTAGCTGGGACAGGACCGTCAGATACGCAGTATTTT
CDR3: CASSSLAGTGPSDTQYF

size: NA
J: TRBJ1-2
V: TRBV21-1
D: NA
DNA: TGTGCCAGCAGCAAAGGTCTACAGGGGGACTATGGCTACACCTTC
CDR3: CASSKGLQGDYGYTF

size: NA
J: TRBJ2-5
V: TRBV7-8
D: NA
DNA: TGTGCCAGCATCACTTCTCGGGGGATGGCAGAGACCCAGTACTTC
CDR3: CASITSRGMAETQYF

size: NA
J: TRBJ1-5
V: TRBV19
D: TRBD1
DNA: TGTGCCAGTAGTCTCGACAGGGTGGGAAATCAGCCCCAGCATTTT
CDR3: CASSLDRVGNQPQHF

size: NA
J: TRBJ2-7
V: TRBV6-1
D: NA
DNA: TGTGCCAGCAGTGAAGTCCCCAACGAGCAGTACTTC
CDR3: CASSEVPNEQYF

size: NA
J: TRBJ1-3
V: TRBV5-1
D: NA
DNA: TGCGCCAGCAGCTCGACAGGTAGCTCTGGAAACACCATATATTTT
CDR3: CASSSTGSSGNTIYF

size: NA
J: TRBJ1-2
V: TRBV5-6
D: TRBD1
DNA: TGTGCCAGCAGCCCGGACAGGGGTAACTATGGCTACACCTTC
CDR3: CASSPDRGNYGYTF

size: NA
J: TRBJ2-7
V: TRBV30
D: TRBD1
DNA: TGTGCCTCCCAAAGGGACAGCTACGAGCAGTACTTC
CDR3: CASQRDSYEQYF

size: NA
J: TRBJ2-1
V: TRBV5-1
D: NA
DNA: TGCGCCACCCGAGAAGTCCTAGAGGTCCATGAGCAGTTCTTC
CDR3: CATREVLEVHEQFF